Below are 29 T cell receptor beta chains sequenced from a single sample in a study of T cells after yellow fever vaccination. A single record per CDR3 protein comes from TCRdb applying MiXCR to the 5' RACE reads. Altogether over 130,000 distinct CDR3 sequences are present, about 7.7% being singletons, with the ten largest covering less than 0.95%. This specimen was CD4+ T cells sorted from PBMCs, taken 5 days after the yellow fever booster vaccination. These TCRs come from a man aged 25 to 40 who received the YFV17D yellow fever vaccine.

This clonotype was recorded many times. V usage is TRBV20-1 and J usage is TRBJ1-3, with TRBD1 as a possible D gene (6 bases). Germline V gene sequence: CDR1 DFQATT, CDR2 SNEGSKA (reference sequence). The CDR3 runs 13 residues. Trimming took off 1 base at V and 8 bases at J, with 12 bases between the two ends. The CDR3 protein is CSARGQVGHTIYF. CDR3 DNA: TGCAGTGCTAGAGGACAGGTCGGCCACACCATATATTTT.

Ten or more counts support this clonotype. The chain links TRBV6-5 to TRBJ2-1; the D gene is possibly TRBD2 (5 bases). CDR1 and CDR2 from the germline V gene are MNHEY and SVGAGI. The V and J ends lost 6 bases and 10 bases respectively, with 22 bases between them. This CDR3 is 15 amino acids long. The CDR3 coding sequence is TGTGCCAGCAGCTCACCGAATTCCGGGGAAAGGGAGCAGTTCTTC. Translation: CASSSPNSGEREQFF.

This clonotype was counted ten times or more. The rearrangement uses TRBV30 and TRBJ2-3; no firm D call. This CDR3 is built from 13 residues. CDR1 is GTSNPN and CDR2 is SVGIG in the germline V gene (reference sequence). V was trimmed by 1 base and J by 2 bases, leaving 7 bases between them. CDR3 DNA sequence: TGTGCCTGGAGTGCACCCTCCACAGATACGCAGTATTTT. Its translation is CAWSAPSTDTQYF. Full variable domain (missing parts from reference TRBV30 and TRBJ2-3): SQTIHQWPATLVQPVGSPLSLECTVEGTSNPNLYWYRQAAGRGLQLLFYSVGIGQISSEVPQNLSASRPQDRQFILSSKKLLLSDSGFYLCAWSAPSTDTQYFGPGTRLTVL.

The chain is built from TRBV18 and TRBJ2-7; D remains ambiguous. V lost 2 bases, J lost 0 bases, and 11 bases lay in between. CDR1 is KGHSH, CDR2 LQKENI, per germline. The CDR3 extends over 15 amino acids. CDR3 DNA: TGTGCCAGCTCACCAATCCCAGCGTTCTCCTACGAGCAGTACTTC. This encodes CASSPIPAFSYEQYF. The variable domain in full, completed from reference TRBV18 and TRBJ2-7, reads NAGVMQNPRHLVRRRGQEARLRCSPMKGHSHVYWYRQLPEEGLKFMVYLQKENIIDESGMPKERFSAEFPKEGPSILRIQQVVRGDSAAYFCASSPIPAFSYEQYFGPGTRLTVT.

Points on this clonotype: A much larger clone lies one base from this, so it may be a read error. The chain couples TRBV20-1 to TRBJ1-4; 9 positions match TRBD1. CDR1 DFQATT and CDR2 SNEGSKA come from the germline V gene (reference sequence). The CDR3 covers 14 residues. CDR3 loop: CGAREDRGDEKLFF. CDR3 in DNA: TGCGGTGCTAGAGAGGACAGGGGAGACGAAAAACTGTTTTTT.

This clonotype came up many times. The chain combines TRBV7-9 with TRBJ1-5, with D possibly being TRBD1 (6 bases). The CDR3 is 15 residues long. Trimming left V 5 bases short and J 0 bases short, with 11 bases between. Germline CDR1 reads SEHNR; CDR2 reads FQNEAQ (reference sequence). In DNA form, the CDR3 reads TGTGCCAGCAGCGCAGGGGAAGGTAGCAATCAGCCCCAGCATTTT. Translating gives CASSAGEGSNQPQHF.

With respect to this clonotype: A much larger clonotype is one base distant, so this may be a read error. The chain carries TRBV5-6 and TRBJ1-2; D is uncertain. CDR3 length: 12 amino acids. The germline V gene has CDR1 SGHDT and CDR2 YYEEEE. CDR3 nucleotide sequence: TGTGCCAGCAGCTCATTCCGATATGGCCACACCTTC. Encoded protein: CASSSFRYGHTF.

This clonotype was counted ten times or more. The J gene is TRBJ2-5, the V gene TRBV5-6; 8 bases agree with TRBD2. The CDR3 spans 16 residues. The germline V gene encodes CDR1 SGHDT and CDR2 YYEEEE. Trimming took 0 bases from V and 4 from J; bases not matched to a gene: 8. CDR3 residues: CASSLAGGGLRETQYF. The CDR3 region has the DNA TGTGCCAGCAGCTTGGCCGGGGGGGGATTGCGAGAGACCCAGTACTTC.

This clonotype was found many times. V is TRBV2 and J is TRBJ2-7, with 7 positions matching TRBD1. Germline V gene data show CDR1 as SNHLY and CDR2 as FYNNEI. The CDR3 loop spans 14 amino acids. J was trimmed by 0 bases and V by 6 bases; bases with no gene match: 5. The CDR3, as DNA: TGTGCCAGCAGAACGGACAGGCACTCCTACGAGCAGTACTTC. It encodes CASRTDRHSYEQYF. Complete variable domain (other parts from reference TRBV2 and TRBJ2-7): EPEVTQTPSHQVTQMGQEVILRCVPISNHLYFYWYRQILGQKVEFLVSFYNNEISEKSEIFDDQFSVERPDGSNFTLKIRSTKLEDSAMYFCASRTDRHSYEQYFGPGTRLTVT.

This clonotype has at least ten counts. The chain uses TRBV20-1 and TRBJ2-2; 10 nucleotides align to TRBD2. CDR1 and CDR2 (germline): DFQATT, SNEGSKA (reference sequence). V trimming: 3 bases; J trimming: 4 bases; junction bases outside the gene matches: 5. The CDR3 sequence is 15 residues long. CDR3 residues: CSARRSGRATGELFF. In DNA, the CDR3 is TGCAGTGCTAGGCGGAGCGGGAGGGCCACCGGGGAGCTGTTTTTT.

This clonotype has at least ten counts. The chain carries TRBV7-2 and TRBJ2-1, with TRBD1 matching over 10 bases. Germline CDR1 SGHTA, CDR2 FQGNSA. Trimming removed 5 bases from V and 4 bases from J; junction bases left unmatched: 2. This CDR3 comprises 14 residues. This CDR3 is CASSPGQGYNEQFF. Written as DNA, the CDR3 is TGTGCCAGCAGCCCGGGACAGGGGTACAATGAGCAGTTCTTC.

This clonotype was counted many times. V and J are TRBV20-1 and TRBJ2-7; 9 bases agree with TRBD2. Germline loops: CDR1 DFQATT, CDR2 SNEGSKA (reference sequence). Trimming removed 5 bases from V and 7 bases from J; junction bases left unmatched: 9. The CDR3 is 13 amino acids. CDR3 coding DNA: TGCAGTGCTCAGCGGGAGGCCCCTATGGAGCAGTACTTC. Translation: CSAQREAPMEQYF.

At least ten counts were recorded for this clonotype. V is TRBV10-1 and J is TRBJ2-7, with TRBD2 matching over 11 bases. J gave up 4 bases and V 6 bases, and 14 bases lay outside the gene matches. The CDR3 totals 17 residues. Germline V gene data show CDR1 as WNHNN and CDR2 as SYGVQD (reference sequence). This CDR3 reads CASRGGETSGTFYEQYF. CDR3 nucleotides: TGCGCCAGCAGGGGGGGGGAGACTAGCGGGACTTTTTACGAGCAGTACTTC.

This clonotype showed up many times. The V call is TRBV11-2, the J call TRBJ2-5; 7 bases match TRBD2. The CDR3 covers 14 residues. CDR1 is SGHAT, CDR2 FQNNGV, per germline. Trimming at V came to 1 base and at J to 5 bases, leaving 4 bases not matched to a gene. CDR3 DNA: TGTGCCAGCAGCTTAGGAGCGGGACGGGAGACCCAGTACTTC. Translation: CASSLGAGRETQYF.

This clonotype was observed at least ten times. The chain carries TRBV14 and TRBJ2-1, with 7 bases identical to TRBD2. CDR1 is SGHDN and CDR2 is FVKESK in the germline V gene. J was trimmed by 4 bases and V by 0 bases; bases with no gene match: 6. This CDR3 is 16 amino acids long. CDR3 in amino acids: CASSQDGGSLYNEQFF. The CDR3 DNA follows: TGTGCCAGCAGCCAAGACGGGGGGTCCCTATACAATGAGCAGTTCTTC.

This clonotype was seen repeatedly, ten times or more. The V call is TRBV7-6, the J call TRBJ2-1; D uncertain. CDR3 length: 13 amino acids. V lost 5 bases, J lost 9 bases, and 14 bases lay in between. The V gene's germline CDR1 is SGHVS and CDR2 FNYEAQ. The CDR3 DNA is TGTGCCAGCAGCCGGCGTACTGACTCTGAGCAGTTCTTC. It encodes CASSRRTDSEQFF.

This clonotype was detected many times. V usage is TRBV6-5 and J usage is TRBJ2-1, with D possibly matching TRBD2 (6 bases). V was shortened by 2 bases and J by 4 bases, with 21 bases between the two germline ends. The CDR3 sequence is 18 residues long. Germline V gives CDR1 MNHEY, CDR2 SVGAGI. CDR3 region: CASSYQVGQAGLYNEQFF. Written as DNA, the CDR3 is TGTGCCAGCAGTTACCAAGTGGGGCAGGCGGGACTGTACAATGAGCAGTTCTTC.

In this sample, this clonotype turned up many times. The genes are TRBV7-9 and TRBJ2-1, with 12 bases fitting TRBD2. V dropped 8 bases and J dropped 7; count of bases not matched to a gene: 6. The germline CDR1 and CDR2 sequences are SEHNR and FQNEAQ (reference sequence). This CDR3 has 14 amino acids. The CDR3 DNA reads TGTGCCAGCCTAGCGGGAGGGATGAGGAATGAGCAGTTCTTC. Its translation is CASLAGGMRNEQFF.

Worth noting for this clonotype: Just one base apart from a much larger clone, this may be a read error. This chain connects TRBV7-2 to TRBJ2-5; tentatively, D is TRBD1 or TRBD2 (5 bases each). The CDR3 totals 13 residues. Germline V gene lookup returns CDR1 SGHTA and CDR2 FQGNSA. Here the CDR3 reads CASSWGFGENQYF. CDR3 DNA: TGTGCCAGCAGCTGGGGGTTTGGGGAGAACCAGTACTTC.

This clonotype was recorded at least ten times. The chain uses TRBV20-1 and TRBJ2-3, with D perhaps matching TRBD1 (6 bases). Trimming took off 5 bases at V and 1 base at J, with 10 bases between the two ends. Germline V gene sequence: CDR1 DFQATT, CDR2 SNEGSKA (reference sequence). The CDR3 spans 13 residues. The CDR3 is CSAPGQRTDTQYF. The CDR3 nucleotides are TGCAGTGCTCCTGGACAGCGCACAGATACGCAGTATTTT.

The chain couples TRBV10-1 to TRBJ2-7; possibly TRBD1 for D (6 bases). The CDR3 consists of 16 residues. The germline V gene has CDR1 WNHNN and CDR2 SYGVQD (reference sequence). V was trimmed by 0 bases and J by 2 bases, leaving 14 bases between them. The CDR3 here is CASSESPGTNTYEQYF. In DNA form, the CDR3 reads TGCGCCAGCAGTGAGTCCCCCGGGACAAATACCTACGAGCAGTACTTC.

The table lists this clonotype with a few counts. The chain carries TRBV4-2 and TRBJ1-3; D is ambiguous. Trimming took off 1 base at V and 0 bases at J, with 10 bases between the two ends. Germline V gene sequence: CDR1 LGHNA, CDR2 YNFKEQ. The CDR3 sequence is 16 residues long. Here the CDR3 DNA reads TGTGCCAGCAGCCAAGGTTCCGCAAGCTCTGGAAACACCATATATTTT. This translates into CASSQGSASSGNTIYF.

In its sample, this clonotype was seen many times. V usage is TRBV21-1 and J usage is TRBJ2-7; the table's D call, TRBD1, was not checked against the DNA. TRBV21-1 is deemed a pseudogene. CDR3 length: 15 residues. CDR3 region: CASSKVWTGKHEQYF. The CDR3 region has the DNA TGTGCCAGCAGCAAAGTGTGGACAGGGAAGCACGAGCAGTACTTC.

This clonotype was observed many times. V and J are TRBV7-2 and TRBJ2-1; 11 nucleotides line up with TRBD2. Germline CDR1 SGHTA, CDR2 FQGNSA. The CDR3 runs 16 residues. J lost 2 bases, V lost 4 bases, and 4 bases had no gene match. The CDR3 nucleotides are TGTGCCAGCAGCTCGGGACTAGCGGTTACCTACAATGAGCAGTTCTTC. This gives the protein CASSSGLAVTYNEQFF.

This clonotype has ten or more counts. The CDR3 reads CASSFSGRAPNGQYF. CDR3 coding DNA: TGTGCCAGCAGTTTTTCGGGCAGGGCCCCGAATGGGCAGTACTTC. This chain connects TRBV28 to TRBJ2-7, with D possibly being TRBD1 (5 bases). Germline lookup yields CDR1 MDHEN and CDR2 SYDVKM. V was clipped by 3 bases and J by 9 bases, with 21 bases between them. This CDR3 is 15 amino acids long.

A few counts support this clonotype. The chain links TRBV7-3 to TRBJ2-1; D unresolved. Germline loops: CDR1 SGHTA, CDR2 FQGTGA. The CDR3 has 15 residues. The germline V and J ends were trimmed by 2 bases and 6 bases, with 14 bases remaining between them. Here the CDR3 reads CASSLGSNFGNEQFF. The CDR3, as DNA: TGTGCCAGCAGCTTAGGCTCAAACTTCGGCAATGAGCAGTTCTTC.

V usage is TRBV30 and J usage is TRBJ2-5; TRBD1 matches at 8 bases. V lost 5 bases to trimming and J lost 7 bases; unmatched junction nucleotides: 12. The CDR3 is made up of 14 amino acids. CDR1 and CDR2 (germline): GTSNPN, SVGIG (reference sequence). CDR3 sequence: CAWGGQGAERTQYF. DNA for the CDR3: TGTGCCTGGGGTGGACAGGGCGCCGAACGGACCCAGTACTTC.

This clonotype showed up many times. The chain combines TRBV9 with TRBJ2-1; no firm D call. This CDR3 comprises 15 residues. Trimming took off 4 bases at V and 0 bases at J, with 11 bases between the two ends. Looked up from germline, CDR1 is SGDLS and CDR2 is YYNGEE. CDR3 sequence reads: CASSSEANSYNEQFF. The DNA of the CDR3 is TGTGCCAGCAGCTCAGAAGCGAACTCCTACAATGAGCAGTTCTTC.

This clonotype was recorded at least ten times. The gene calls are TRBV5-1 and TRBJ2-3, with D possibly being TRBD2 (6 bases). CDR1 and CDR2 from the germline V gene are SGHRS and YFSETQ. V was trimmed by 2 bases and J by 0 bases, leaving 10 bases between them. The CDR3 spans 15 residues. CDR3 sequence (DNA): TGCGCCAGCAGCTTTCTGGACTATAGCACAGATACGCAGTATTTT. It translates to CASSFLDYSTDTQYF.